The text below deals with one T cell receptor (beta chain). The antigen remains unidentified. This sample is part of a study of T cell responses to AZD1222 COVID-19 vaccine. Study-wide findings and caveats: Repertoire samples came only from after the peak T cell response. White British ancestry dominated among donors, who included more females, and clonal diversity was possibly underestimated.

Some clones are missing from TCRdb's copy, which holds only in-frame ones; the method was immunoSEQ multiplex PCR. Among about 92,000 clones, approximately 91% were seen once, and the ten largest hold 22%. Germline V CDR1 and CDR2: SGHKS, YYEKEE (reference sequence). The trim removed 6 bases at V and 1 base at J, leaving 9 bases unmatched. The CDR3 covers 16 residues. The specimen was peripheral blood, collected on day 0 of AZD1222 vaccination. The rearrangement joins TRBV5-5 to TRBJ2-7, with 11 bases fitting TRBD1. This TCR came from an adult in good health. In DNA form, the CDR3 reads TGTGCCAGCATCTTACGGGACAGGGGGGTATCCTACGAGCAGTACTTC. It encodes CASILRDRGVSYEQYF.